One and the same sample provided the 24 T cell receptor beta chains below, sequenced in a study of T cell changes during pregnancy in multiple sclerosis. Assay used: immunoSEQ multiplex PCR; TCRdb lists only in-frame clones, some missing. The sample holds 55,000 to 65,000 clones, over 80% seen once. Material: peripheral blood, obtained in the first trimester of pregnancy. These receptors were taken from a female donor in good health, enrolled as a control in a pregnancy study.

The chain recombines TRBV2 with TRBJ2-1; TRBD2 might be the D (7 bases). This CDR3 region has 14 residues. Germline CDR1 reads SNHLY; CDR2 reads FYNNEI. The germline V and J ends were trimmed by 1 base and 8 bases, with 12 bases remaining between them. The CDR3 DNA follows: TGTGCCAGCAGTGAAGGTGGGGGGGCCTATGAGCAGTTCTTC. The encoded protein is CASSEGGGAYEQFF.

The table lists this clone with a count of one. The chain combines TRBV2 with TRBJ1-6; D is ambiguous. V shed 6 bases and J shed 9 bases, with 9 bases lying between them. Germline CDR1 and CDR2: SNHLY and FYNNEI. CDR3 length: 12 amino acids. The CDR3 region is CASRADSSPLHF. CDR3 in DNA: TGTGCCAGCAGGGCGGACTCTTCACCCCTCCACTTT. Full variable domain (rest looked up from reference TRBV2 and TRBJ1-6): EPEVTQTPSHQVTQMGQEVILRCVPISNHLYFYWYRQILGQKVEFLVSFYNNEISEKSEIFDDQFSVERPDGSNFTLKIRSTKLEDSAMYFCASRADSSPLHFGNGTRLTVT.

The chain links TRBV21-1 to TRBJ1-6; the table's D call, TRBD1, was not checked against the DNA. TRBV21-1 is a pseudogene segment. The CDR3 sequence is 15 residues long. In nucleotides, the CDR3 is TGTGCCAGCAGCAAAGTGTCAGGGGTTAGTTCACCCCTCCACTTT. Its translation is CASSKVSGVSSPLHF.

The V and J genes are TRBV11-3 and TRBJ2-1; the D gene is possibly TRBD1 (5 bases). Germline-derived CDR1 and CDR2 are SGHNT and YENEEA. Trimming removed 5 bases from V and 6 bases from J, with 8 bases in between. The length of the CDR3 is 12 residues. The CDR3 here is CASSRDSNEQFF. The CDR3 coding sequence is TGTGCCAGCAGCCGTGACAGCAATGAGCAGTTCTTC.

This clone was seen just once. The rearrangement links TRBV6-5 to TRBJ1-2; weak D call: TRBD1 (6 bases). Trimming left V 6 bases short and J 4 bases short, with 12 bases between. The CDR3 has 13 amino acids. Germline values: CDR1 MNHEY, CDR2 SVGAGI. CDR3 coding DNA: TGTGCCAGCAGACCGCGGGGGCCCTATGGCTACACCTTC. It encodes CASRPRGPYGYTF.

In this sample, this clone turned up a few times. The chain joins TRBV9 to TRBJ1-1; the D is unclear. Per the germline V gene, CDR1 is SGDLS and CDR2 is YYNGEE. V dropped 4 bases and J dropped 6 bases, with 16 bases sitting between them. CDR3 length: 14 residues. CDR3 sequence (DNA): TGTGCCAGCAGCCTCGACGAGGGTCGGGCTGAAGCTTTCTTT. Its protein product is CASSLDEGRAEAFF.

The V gene is TRBV4-3, the J gene TRBJ2-7, with D perhaps matching TRBD1 (5 bases). The CDR3 length is 15 residues. Trimming took off 0 bases at V and 2 bases at J, with 11 bases between the two ends. CDR1 is LGHNA and CDR2 is YSLEER in the germline V gene. CDR3 sequence: CASSQDPRAPYEQYF. In nucleotides, the CDR3 is TGCGCCAGCAGCCAAGATCCCAGGGCCCCCTACGAGCAGTACTTC.

The chain employs TRBV9 and TRBJ2-7, with 15 nucleotides matching TRBD2. V was clipped by 4 bases and J by 0 bases; unmatched bases: 8. This CDR3 comprises 18 residues. CDR1 is SGDLS, CDR2 YYNGEE, per germline. The CDR3 DNA reads as TGTGCCAGCAGCCCGGGACTAGCGGGGGGCTATAGCTCCTACGAGCAGTACTTC. It translates to CASSPGLAGGYSSYEQYF.

The gene calls are TRBV4-3 and TRBJ1-1; tentative D call: TRBD1 (6 bases). Germline CDR1 reads LGHNA; CDR2 reads YSLEER. This CDR3 spans 15 amino acids. V was pared by 4 bases and J by 6 bases, with 18 bases between. Written as DNA, the CDR3 is TGCGCCAGCAGCCGTATCCTTGGGGGCGCGGCTGAAGCTTTCTTT. Its translation is CASSRILGGAAEAFF.

The chain combines TRBV10-3 with TRBJ1-2; the match to TRBD1 covers 9 bases. The CDR3 sequence is 16 residues long. The V gene's germline CDR1 is ENHRY and CDR2 SYGVKD. V lost 4 bases and J lost 0; bases outside the gene matches: 6. The CDR3 protein is CAISGSRQGANYGYTF. DNA of the CDR3: TGTGCCATCAGTGGATCCCGACAGGGGGCTAACTATGGCTACACCTTC.

The genes are TRBV5-6 and TRBJ1-5; D is perhaps TRBD1 (5 bases). With 4 bases removed from V and 2 bases from J, the gap between germline ends came to 13 bases. CDR1 is SGHDT and CDR2 is YYEEEE in the germline V gene. This CDR3 is 15 amino acids long. The DNA for the CDR3 is TGTGCCAGCAGCCAGACAGCGTATGGCAATCAGCCCCAGCATTTT. It yields the protein CASSQTAYGNQPQHF.

The rearrangement uses TRBV29-1 and TRBJ1-2; 8 bases match TRBD1. The CDR3 loop spans 12 amino acids. Per the germline V gene, CDR1 is SQVTM and CDR2 is ANQGSEA. CDR3 region: CKGQDANYGYTF. The CDR3 region has the DNA TGCAAGGGACAGGATGCTAACTATGGCTACACCTTC.

The gene calls are TRBV7-2 and TRBJ1-4; 9 bases line up with TRBD1. From germline, CDR1 is SGHTA and CDR2 FQGNSA. This CDR3 comprises 15 residues. Trimming at V came to 5 bases and at J to 2 bases, leaving 3 bases not matched to a gene. The chain's CDR3 is CASSQTGGTNEKLFF. CDR3 coding DNA: TGTGCCAGCAGCCAAACAGGGGGCACTAATGAAAAACTGTTTTTT.

The chain joins TRBV4-3 to TRBJ1-1, with D unclear. The CDR3 loop spans 13 amino acids. Germline V gene sequence: CDR1 LGHNA, CDR2 YSLEER. V lost 6 bases, J lost 4 bases, and 12 bases lay in between. The CDR3 here is CASRRVEGTEAFF. CDR3 in DNA: TGCGCCAGCAGAAGGGTCGAGGGCACTGAAGCTTTCTTT.

The V call is TRBV5-6, the J call TRBJ2-5; a possible D gene is TRBD1 (6 bases). Between the trimmed V and J ends, which lost 2 bases and 3 bases, there was a span of 11 bases. The CDR3 consists of 14 residues. In germline, CDR1 is SGHDT, CDR2 YYEEEE. The CDR3 region is CASSLQGAKETQYF. As DNA, the CDR3 is TGTGCCAGCAGCTTACAGGGAGCTAAAGAGACCCAGTACTTC.

The chain employs TRBV7-2 and TRBJ1-6; 9 bases match TRBD1. The CDR3 is 15 residues long. V gave up 4 bases and J gave up 7 bases; unmatched junction bases: 5. Germline CDR1 reads SGHTA; CDR2 reads FQGNSA. The CDR3 loop is CASSYGQGMNSPLHF. CDR3 DNA: TGTGCCAGCAGCTACGGACAGGGGATGAATTCACCCCTCCACTTT.

This clone appeared a single time. The chain links TRBV27 to TRBJ2-7; 9 nucleotides align to TRBD1. Looked up from germline, CDR1 is MNHEY and CDR2 is SMNVEV (reference sequence). The CDR3 has 14 amino acids. Germline trimming cut 2 bases from V and 5 bases from J; bases unmatched to any gene: 4. The CDR3 sequence is CASSLTGQGNEQYF. The CDR3, as DNA: TGTGCCAGCAGTTTAACGGGACAGGGCAACGAGCAGTACTTC.

V and J are TRBV10-3 and TRBJ2-3; 7 nucleotides match TRBD1. CDR1 is ENHRY, CDR2 SYGVKD, per germline. V gave up 6 bases and J gave up 2 bases; unmatched junction bases: 11. The CDR3 runs to 16 residues. The CDR3 DNA reads as TGTGCCATCAGGTCCGGGACAGATAGATACACAGATACGCAGTATTTT. Its protein product is CAIRSGTDRYTDTQYF.

The chain is built from TRBV30 and TRBJ1-2; D gene uncertain. V was shortened by 0 bases and J by 8 bases, with 13 bases between the two germline ends. Germline V gene lookup returns CDR1 GTSNPN and CDR2 SVGIG (reference sequence). The CDR3 is 13 amino acids. CDR3 sequence (DNA): TGTGCCTGGAGTGTATCGGCAGGCTACGGCTACACCTTC. It is translated as CAWSVSAGYGYTF.

The V call is TRBV7-2, the J call TRBJ2-7; TRBD2 is a possible D gene (5 bases). CDR1 and CDR2 from the germline V gene are SGHTA and FQGNSA. Between the trimmed V and J ends, which lost 5 bases and 4 bases, there was a span of 12 bases. The CDR3 is made up of 13 amino acids. The CDR3 reads CASSRPPGYEQYF. The CDR3, as DNA: TGTGCCAGCAGCCGTCCTCCGGGGTACGAGCAGTACTTC.

The rearrangement uses TRBV7-9 and TRBJ2-2, with a possible D match to TRBD2 (7 bases). The germline gives CDR1 SEHNR, CDR2 FQNEAQ (reference sequence). This CDR3 comprises 15 residues. V was cut by 5 bases and J by 5 bases, with 15 bases left in between. CDR3 in DNA: TGTGCCAGCAGCCTAAACGGGGGGCAGACCGGGGAGCTGTTTTTT. Residues: CASSLNGGQTGELFF.

The chain couples TRBV11-3 to TRBJ2-3; D not resolved. Trimming shortened V by 1 base and J by 1 base, and 12 bases separated the two germline ends. CDR1 and CDR2 (germline): SGHNT, YENEEA. The CDR3 runs 16 residues. The CDR3 loop reads CASSLGLQERTDTQYF. The CDR3 DNA is TGTGCCAGCAGCTTAGGCCTTCAGGAACGCACAGATACGCAGTATTTT. Combining the CDR3 with reference TRBV11-3 and TRBJ2-3 gives the whole variable domain EAGVVQSPRYKIIEKKQPVAFWCNPISGHNTLYWYLQNLGQGPELLIRYENEEAVDDSQLPKDRFSAERLKGVDSTLKIQPAELGDSAVYLCASSLGLQERTDTQYFGPGTRLTVL.

This chain links TRBV9 with TRBJ2-2; tentative D call: TRBD1 (6 bases). CDR3 size: 15 residues. Between the trimmed V and J ends, which lost 1 base and 1 base, there was a span of 8 bases. Looked up from germline, CDR1 is SGDLS and CDR2 is YYNGEE. The CDR3 DNA follows: TGTGCCAGCAGCGTATCGGGACAGAACACCGGGGAGCTGTTTTTT. Amino acids: CASSVSGQNTGELFF.

This chain connects TRBV7-2 to TRBJ1-3, with TRBD1 as a possible D gene (6 bases). CDR1 SGHTA and CDR2 FQGNSA come from the germline V gene. The length of the CDR3 is 14 residues. V lost 10 bases to trimming and J lost 0 bases, with 13 bases between them. CDR3: CATSGVSSGNTIYF. In DNA, the CDR3 is TGTGCCACCTCAGGGGTGAGCTCTGGAAACACCATATATTTT.